The 28 T cell receptor beta chains listed next were all sequenced from one sample in a study of T cell changes during pregnancy in multiple sclerosis. Profiled with immunoSEQ multiplex PCR; TCRdb holds only in-frame clones, not every one. The data contain 30,000 to 40,000 clones, approximately 89% of them singletons. This material consisted of CD4+ T cells from peripheral blood mononuclear cells, taken after pregnancy. These receptors were collected from a female donor in good health, enrolled as a control in a pregnancy study.

CDR3 loop: CASSSRQSSYNSPLHF. The CDR3 DNA is TGTGCCAGCAGCTCCAGACAGAGCTCCTATAATTCACCCCTCCACTTT. The rearrangement uses TRBV9 and TRBJ1-6; possibly TRBD1 for D (5 bases). V lost 4 bases and J lost 0, with 11 bases in between. This CDR3 spans 16 amino acids. CDR1 is SGDLS, CDR2 YYNGEE, per germline.

The genes are TRBV7-9 and TRBJ2-7; 8 nucleotides line up with TRBD2. Unmatched junction bases numbered 14, after V lost 1 base and J lost 6 bases. The CDR3 extends over 17 amino acids. Germline V gene lookup returns CDR1 SEHNR and CDR2 FQNEAQ (reference sequence). The CDR3 DNA reads as TGTGCCAGCAGCTTAGGAGTGGCGGGACTCCGGGGGGGCGAGCAGTACTTC. It translates to CASSLGVAGLRGGEQYF.

The gene calls are TRBV7-8 and TRBJ1-5; D not certain. The CDR3 is made up of 14 amino acids. Germline values: CDR1 SGHVS, CDR2 FQNEAQ. With 0 bases removed from V and 5 bases from J, the gap between germline ends came to 8 bases. The CDR3 nucleotides are TGTGCCAGCAGCTTAGCCCTGGGCGATCAGCCCCAGCATTTT. This sequence encodes CASSLALGDQPQHF.

This clone has just a few counts. The rearrangement joins TRBV9 to TRBJ1-1, with TRBD1 matching over 9 bases. V shed 3 bases and J 5 bases; nucleotides not matched to a gene: 2. The CDR3 sequence is 13 residues long. Germline V lookup: CDR1 SGDLS, CDR2 YYNGEE. The CDR3 coding sequence is TGTGCCAGCAGCGGGACAGGGGTTACTGAAGCTTTCTTT. This encodes CASSGTGVTEAFF. The full variable domain, in which reference TRBV9 and TRBJ1-1 provide the parts outside the CDR3, is DSGVTQTPKHLITATGQRVTLRCSPRSGDLSVYWYQQSLDQGLQFLIQYYNGEERAKGNILERFSAQQFPDLHSELNLSSLELGDSALYFCASSGTGVTEAFFGQGTRLTVV.

Here the CDR3 DNA reads TGTGCCTCTACCGAACTTGGGGACTCCTATGGCTACACCTTC. Translated, it gives CASTELGDSYGYTF. The gene calls are TRBV19 and TRBJ1-2, with a possible D match to TRBD1 (5 bases). Germline V CDR1 and CDR2: LNHDA, SQIVND (reference sequence). With 11 bases removed from V and 4 bases from J, the gap between germline ends came to 20 bases. CDR3 length: 14 residues.

V is TRBV23-1 and J is TRBJ2-3; D possibly corresponds to TRBD1 (5 bases). TRBV23-1 is identified as an open reading frame with a role that is uncertain. Trimming stripped 3 bases from V and 0 bases from J, with 10 bases between. This CDR3 comprises 15 residues. In DNA form, the CDR3 reads TGCGCCAGCAGTCACTCAGGGATTAGCACAGATACGCAGTATTTT. Translated: CASSHSGISTDTQYF.

The rearrangement links TRBV4-2 to TRBJ1-3; a weak D match, TRBD1 (5 bases). V was shortened by 4 bases and J by 8 bases, with 9 bases between the two germline ends. Looked up from germline, CDR1 is LGHNA and CDR2 is YNFKEQ. The CDR3 contains 12 residues. In DNA, the CDR3 is TGTGCCAGCAGCCCCCAGGGTCACACCATATATTTT. Translated: CASSPQGHTIYF.

This chain uses TRBV6-6 with TRBJ1-3; D might be TRBD1 (6 bases). Per germline, CDR1 MNHNY and CDR2 SVGAGI (reference sequence). V lost 4 bases, J lost 0 bases, and 7 bases lay in between. The CDR3 loop spans 14 amino acids. The CDR3 sequence is CASSLQGSGNTIYF. The CDR3 region has the DNA TGTGCCAGCAGTTTACAGGGCTCTGGAAACACCATATATTTT.

The J gene is TRBJ2-5, the V gene TRBV5-8; no clear D. The V gene lost 1 base and the J gene lost 1 base, with 8 bases spanning the gap. This CDR3 is 14 amino acids long. Germline lookup yields CDR1 SGHTS and CDR2 YDEGEE. The CDR3 nucleotides read TGTGCCAGCAGCTTGCTCTCCAGCCAAGAGACCCAGTACTTC. This translates into CASSLLSSQETQYF.

This chain uses TRBV18 with TRBJ1-1, with D possibly TRBD1 on 5 matching bases. The CDR3 is made up of 16 amino acids. Germline V gene data show CDR1 as KGHSH and CDR2 as LQKENI. With 3 bases removed from V and 5 bases from J, the gap between germline ends came to 19 bases. In nucleotides, the CDR3 is TGTGCCAGCTCACCGCAGGGAGGGAAGGTTGATACTGAAGCTTTCTTT. As protein: CASSPQGGKVDTEAFF.

The rearrangement joins TRBV9 to TRBJ2-5; 8 nucleotides match TRBD1. Germline V gene sequence: CDR1 SGDLS, CDR2 YYNGEE. The CDR3 sequence is 16 residues long. V was pared by 3 bases and J by 2 bases, with 9 bases of the junction left unmatched. In nucleotides, the CDR3 is TGTGCCAGCAGCGCAAGAGACAGGGGAGGTCAAGAGACCCAGTACTTC. Encoded protein: CASSARDRGGQETQYF. Full variable domain (outside the CDR3, taken from reference TRBV9 and TRBJ2-5): DSGVTQTPKHLITATGQRVTLRCSPRSGDLSVYWYQQSLDQGLQFLIQYYNGEERAKGNILERFSAQQFPDLHSELNLSSLELGDSALYFCASSARDRGGQETQYFGPGTRLLVL.

The J gene is TRBJ2-7, the V gene TRBV5-1, with a possible D match to TRBD1 (6 bases). Trimming took off 2 bases at V and 2 bases at J, with 11 bases between the two ends. In germline, CDR1 is SGHRS, CDR2 YFSETQ. The CDR3 is 14 amino acids. The CDR3, as DNA: TGCGCCAGCAGCTTTAACCAGGGGACCTACGAGCAGTACTTC. It is translated as CASSFNQGTYEQYF.

This clone is categorized as medium-sized. The chain combines TRBV28 with TRBJ1-5; 8 bases agree with TRBD1. CDR1 and CDR2 (germline): MDHEN, SYDVKM. V was clipped by 2 bases and J by 0 bases; unmatched bases: 12. This CDR3 contains 19 residues. CDR3 residues: CASSLPPGAGQGSNQPQHF. The CDR3, as DNA: TGTGCCAGCAGTTTACCTCCGGGGGCCGGACAGGGTAGCAATCAGCCCCAGCATTTT.

This chain uses TRBV28 with TRBJ2-7, with D tentatively TRBD1 (5 bases). The germline V and J ends were trimmed by 5 bases and 3 bases, with 14 bases remaining between them. This CDR3 spans 14 amino acids. Germline values: CDR1 MDHEN, CDR2 SYDVKM. CDR3 region: CASSISGFGYEQYF. CDR3 DNA: TGTGCCAGCAGTATATCAGGGTTCGGCTACGAGCAGTACTTC.

V and J are TRBV7-9 and TRBJ1-1; D perhaps matches TRBD1 (5 bases). V dropped 5 bases and J dropped 1 base, with 14 bases sitting between them. Germline CDR1 reads SEHNR; CDR2 reads FQNEAQ (reference sequence). CDR3 length: 15 amino acids. CDR3 region: CASSPSGGWNTEAFF. The CDR3 bases are TGTGCCAGCAGCCCCTCGGGGGGGTGGAACACTGAAGCTTTCTTT.

The CDR3: CASSPSHNSPLHF. Written as DNA, the CDR3 is TGTGCCAGCAGTCCGTCCCATAATTCACCCCTCCACTTT. This chain joins TRBV14 and TRBJ1-6; no clear D. CDR1 SGHDN and CDR2 FVKESK come from the germline V gene. The CDR3 is made up of 13 amino acids. V dropped 6 bases and J dropped 5 bases, with 8 bases sitting between them.

V gene TRBV5-8 combines with J gene TRBJ2-1; 9 positions match TRBD2. This CDR3 has 16 amino acids. After removal of 1 base from V and 6 bases from J, the junction contained 8 bases not matched to a gene. Per germline, CDR1 SGHTS and CDR2 YDEGEE. The CDR3 here is CASSLRREGPPNEQFF. The CDR3 DNA sequence: TGTGCCAGCAGCTTGAGGCGGGAGGGCCCCCCCAATGAGCAGTTCTTC.

The chain recombines TRBV2 with TRBJ2-1, with 11 bases identical to TRBD2. The CDR3 contains 16 residues. Trimming cost V 6 bases and J 5 bases; bases outside gene matches: 9. Germline loops: CDR1 SNHLY, CDR2 FYNNEI. The CDR3 DNA follows: TGTGCCAGCAGCCTGCTTAGCGGGAGGGGCGACAATGAGCAGTTCTTC. Translating it yields CASSLLSGRGDNEQFF.

The chain combines TRBV2 with TRBJ2-1; D perhaps matches TRBD1 (6 bases). The CDR3 is 14 amino acids. V shed 6 bases and J shed 10 bases, with 19 bases lying between them. CDR1 SNHLY and CDR2 FYNNEI come from the germline V gene. The CDR3 DNA follows: TGTGCCAGCAGCGGTCTCCTAGGCAGGGGCGAGCAGTTCTTC. Its protein is CASSGLLGRGEQFF.

V and J are TRBV11-2 and TRBJ2-3; D is perhaps TRBD2 (7 bases). Per the germline V gene, CDR1 is SGHAT and CDR2 is FQNNGV. This CDR3 has 15 residues. The V and J ends lost 5 bases and 1 base respectively, with 13 bases between them. CDR3 region: CASSLGGGGTDTQYF. As DNA, the CDR3 is TGTGCCAGCAGCCTAGGAGGGGGGGGCACAGATACGCAGTATTTT.

This clone has only one observation. CDR3 bases: TGTGCCAGTCGGGAAACGGCGGGTGAAAAACTGTTTTTT. Its protein product is CASRETAGEKLFF. The chain employs TRBV18 and TRBJ1-4; no firm D call. CDR1 and CDR2 (germline): KGHSH, LQKENI. V dropped 9 bases and J dropped 7 bases, with 15 bases sitting between them. The CDR3 extends over 13 amino acids.

The J gene is TRBJ1-1, the V gene TRBV19; D is perhaps TRBD1 (5 bases). Per germline, CDR1 LNHDA and CDR2 SQIVND (reference sequence). V dropped 5 bases and J dropped 1 base, with 11 bases sitting between them. CDR3 length: 14 amino acids. The CDR3 DNA reads TGTGCCAGTAGTTCCCGGGGGGGGAACACTGAAGCTTTCTTT. The encoded protein is CASSSRGGNTEAFF.

The chain has TRBV6-5 and TRBJ1-4; 12 bases match TRBD1. Germline V gene data show CDR1 as MNHEY and CDR2 as SVGAGI. CDR3 length equals 15 residues. Trimming removed 6 bases from V and 8 bases from J; junction bases left unmatched: 7. This CDR3 is CASRTGTGGREKLFF. The CDR3 DNA follows: TGTGCCAGCAGGACAGGGACAGGGGGCCGGGAAAAACTGTTTTTT.

The chain recombines TRBV5-1 with TRBJ2-6, with 7 bases aligning to TRBD1. CDR1 and CDR2 (germline): SGHRS, YFSETQ. V gave up 4 bases and J gave up 0 bases; unmatched junction bases: 4. The CDR3 loop spans 16 amino acids. CDR3 coding DNA: TGCGCCAGCAGCCCGGGACAGCTCTCTGGGGCCAACGTCCTGACTTTC. Encoded protein: CASSPGQLSGANVLTF.

The rearrangement links TRBV5-1 to TRBJ2-5; D is perhaps TRBD2 (6 bases). The germline V and J ends were trimmed by 4 bases and 1 base, with 17 bases remaining between them. The CDR3 sequence is 16 residues long. Per germline, CDR1 SGHRS and CDR2 YFSETQ. CDR3 protein: CASSRPEGESQETQYF. CDR3 bases: TGCGCCAGCAGCCGCCCGGAGGGAGAGAGCCAAGAGACCCAGTACTTC.

This chain connects TRBV19 to TRBJ2-1; 10 bases are shared with TRBD1. J was trimmed by 4 bases and V by 3 bases; bases with no gene match: 9. The CDR3 is 17 amino acids. Per germline, CDR1 LNHDA and CDR2 SQIVND (reference sequence). The CDR3, as DNA: TGTGCCAGTAGTATGGGGGGGACAGGGGTAATTTACAATGAGCAGTTCTTC. This encodes CASSMGGTGVIYNEQFF.

The chain carries TRBV9 and TRBJ1-4; D unclear. The ends were cut back, 0 bases at V and 4 bases at J, with 13 bases in the middle. Germline lookup yields CDR1 SGDLS and CDR2 YYNGEE. This CDR3 comprises 16 residues. DNA for the CDR3: TGTGCCAGCAGCGTAGTTGAGAGGAGGAGTAATGAAAAACTGTTTTTT. Translating it yields CASSVVERRSNEKLFF.

This clone was counted only a few times. This sequence joins TRBV15 and TRBJ1-1; D gene unclear. CDR1 and CDR2 from the germline V gene are LNHNV and YYDKDF (reference sequence). This CDR3 spans 14 amino acids. V was pared by 1 base and J by 6 bases, with 12 bases between. The CDR3 here is CATSRASGGSEAFF. CDR3 coding DNA: TGTGCCACCAGCAGAGCGTCTGGCGGTTCTGAAGCTTTCTTT.